This TCR beta chain was sequenced in a study of identical twins. The length of the CDR3 is 14 residues. Trimming shortened V by 3 bases and J by 1 base, and 9 bases separated the two germline ends. The germline V gene encodes CDR1 MRHNA and CDR2 SNTAGT. TCRdb reprocessed the 5' RACE reads with MiXCR, giving one entry per CDR3 protein. The profile shows around 960,000 distinct CDR3 sequences, approximately 13% of them singletons. The same sample was also studied in work on yellow fever vaccine responses in identical twins.

Input material: PBMCs. This chain links TRBV6-4 with TRBJ2-5; no clear D. The sequence was obtained from a woman between 18 and 29 years old in good health. The chain's CDR3 is CASSEQQIQETQYF. CDR3 bases: TGTGCCAGCAGTGAACAACAGATCCAAGAGACCCAGTACTTC.